The rows below give T cell receptor beta chains drawn from one sample of a study of early T cells in non-severe SARS-CoV-2 infection. TCRdb ran MiXCR on the 5' RACE reads and lists one entry per CDR3 protein. The sample contains about 90,000 distinct CDR3 sequences, over 9.5% of which appear only once. The material was whole blood, obtained at baseline. These receptors all come from an adult who was a healthcare worker with PCR-confirmed SARS-CoV-2 infection or an uninfected control (not recorded which). CDR3s include the opening cysteine and the closing phenylalanine or tryptophan. Each record gives: clone size, V gene, D gene, J gene, CDR3 protein, CDR3 DNA. D genes are given only for firm matches. For some rows the clone size is stated as once, few or many, or as a class when expanded; others skip it.

clone size: .
V gene: TRBV20-1
D gene: .
J gene: TRBJ1-6
CDR3 protein: CSARRGERESPLHF
CDR3 DNA: TGCAGTGCTAGGCGGGGGGAAAGAGAATCACCCCTCCACTTT

clone size: .
V gene: TRBV7-9
D gene: .
J gene: TRBJ1-2
CDR3 protein: CASSPPTVLYGYTF
CDR3 DNA: TGTGCCAGCAGCCCGCCGACTGTCCTCTATGGCTACACCTTC

clone size: .
V gene: TRBV10-2
D gene: .
J gene: TRBJ1-1
CDR3 protein: CASMLAGLTTEAFF
CDR3 DNA: TGCGCCAGCATGTTAGCAGGGCTAACGACTGAAGCTTTCTTT

clone size: .
V gene: TRBV6-1
D gene: .
J gene: TRBJ1-1
CDR3 protein: CASSEARQRTEAFF
CDR3 DNA: TGTGCCAGCAGTGAAGCGAGGCAGCGCACTGAAGCTTTCTTT

clone size: few
V gene: TRBV5-1
D gene: TRBD1
J gene: TRBJ2-3
CDR3 protein: CASSSTGGLTDTQYF
CDR3 DNA: TGCGCCAGCAGCTCGACAGGGGGCCTCACAGATACGCAGTATTTT

clone size: few
V gene: TRBV6-6
D gene: TRBD2
J gene: TRBJ2-3
CDR3 protein: CASSYSMAIAGSTDTQYF
CDR3 DNA: TGTGCCAGCAGTTACTCGATGGCGATAGCGGGAAGCACAGATACGCAGTATTTT

clone size: few
V gene: TRBV20-1
D gene: .
J gene: TRBJ2-3
CDR3 protein: CSAQGDLPTSTDTQYF
CDR3 DNA: TGCAGTGCTCAAGGAGACCTTCCTACTAGCACAGATACGCAGTATTTT

clone size: few
V gene: TRBV28
D gene: .
J gene: TRBJ1-6
CDR3 protein: CASSSWEQGSNSPLHF
CDR3 DNA: TGTGCCAGCAGTTCCTGGGAACAGGGTAGTAATTCACCCCTCCACTTT

clone size: .
V gene: TRBV12-3/TRBV12-4
D gene: TRBD1
J gene: TRBJ2-1
CDR3 protein: CASSYISGQGMGNEQFF
CDR3 DNA: TGTGCCAGCAGTTATATCTCGGGACAGGGGATGGGCAATGAGCAGTTCTTC

clone size: .
V gene: TRBV29-1
D gene: .
J gene: TRBJ1-2
CDR3 protein: CSVDSGSSYGYTF
CDR3 DNA: TGCAGCGTTGACAGTGGCAGCTCCTATGGCTACACCTTC

clone size: .
V gene: TRBV7-6
D gene: .
J gene: TRBJ2-1
CDR3 protein: CASTTWGYNEQFF
CDR3 DNA: TGTGCCAGCACCACGTGGGGCTACAATGAGCAGTTCTTT

clone size: few
V gene: TRBV28
D gene: .
J gene: TRBJ1-2
CDR3 protein: CASASPGLPYGYTF
CDR3 DNA: TGTGCCAGCGCCTCACCTGGACTCCCTTATGGCTACACCTTC

clone size: .
V gene: TRBV7-3
D gene: TRBD1
J gene: TRBJ2-2
CDR3 protein: CASSRDRDGGAVF
CDR3 DNA: TGTGCCAGCAGCCGGGACAGGGATGGCGGAGCTGTTTTT

clone size: .
V gene: TRBV19
D gene: .
J gene: TRBJ1-1
CDR3 protein: CASSIRETEAFF
CDR3 DNA: TGTGCCAGTAGTATTCGGGAGACTGAAGCTTTCTTT

clone size: once
V gene: TRBV5-1
D gene: .
J gene: TRBJ1-1
CDR3 protein: CASSLEGAGSFTEAFF
CDR3 DNA: TGCGCCAGCAGCTTGGAAGGAGCAGGGAGTTTCACTGAAGCTTTCTTT

clone size: many
V gene: TRBV7-3
D gene: TRBD1
J gene: TRBJ1-5
CDR3 protein: CASSPYSGTGVWQPQHF
CDR3 DNA: TGTGCCAGCAGCCCTTATTCCGGGACAGGGGTTTGGCAGCCCCAGCATTTT

clone size: .
V gene: TRBV2
D gene: .
J gene: TRBJ1-4
CDR3 protein: CASSEDRFATNEKLFF
CDR3 DNA: TGTGCCAGCAGTGAGGACAGATTTGCAACTAATGAAAAACTGTTTTTT

clone size: many
V gene: TRBV3-1
D gene: .
J gene: TRBJ2-5
CDR3 protein: CASSVTTGETQYF
CDR3 DNA: TGTGCCAGCAGCGTTACAACCGGCGAGACCCAGTACTTC

clone size: .
V gene: TRBV7-8
D gene: .
J gene: TRBJ2-3
CDR3 protein: CASSLFTDTQYF
CDR3 DNA: TGTGCCAGCAGCCTCTTCACAGATACGCAGTATTTT

clone size: many
V gene: TRBV5-4
D gene: .
J gene: TRBJ1-5
CDR3 protein: CASSPWGQPQHF
CDR3 DNA: TGTGCCAGCAGCCCCTGGGGTCAGCCCCAGCATTTT

clone size: .
V gene: TRBV6-6
D gene: .
J gene: TRBJ1-5
CDR3 protein: CASTPSGGNQPQHF
CDR3 DNA: TGTGCCAGCACCCCGTCGGGAGGCAATCAGCCCCAGCATTTT

clone size: many
V gene: TRBV12-3/TRBV12-4
D gene: .
J gene: TRBJ1-5
CDR3 protein: CASSQGTPSGNQPQHF
CDR3 DNA: TGTGCCAGCAGTCAGGGTACCCCGTCAGGCAATCAGCCCCAGCATTTT

clone size: few
V gene: TRBV18
D gene: .
J gene: TRBJ1-5
CDR3 protein: CASSLSSNQPQHF
CDR3 DNA: TGTGCCAGCTCACTTAGTAGCAATCAGCCCCAGCATTTT

clone size: few
V gene: TRBV20-1
D gene: TRBD2
J gene: TRBJ2-1
CDR3 protein: CSAANIAGGRYNEQFF
CDR3 DNA: TGCAGTGCTGCTAACATAGCGGGGGGCCGCTACAATGAGCAGTTCTTC

clone size: .
V gene: TRBV27
D gene: .
J gene: TRBJ1-2
CDR3 protein: CASSLLGSYGYTF
CDR3 DNA: TGTGCCAGCAGTTTATTGGGCAGCTATGGCTACACCTTC

clone size: .
V gene: TRBV2
D gene: .
J gene: TRBJ2-1
CDR3 protein: CASSRGSHPDEQFF
CDR3 DNA: TGTGCCAGCAGTAGGGGGTCCCACCCGGATGAGCAGTTCTTC

clone size: .
V gene: TRBV30
D gene: .
J gene: TRBJ1-1
CDR3 protein: CAWSAQGKGGKLFF
CDR3 DNA: TGTGCCTGGAGTGCCCAGGGAAAGGGCGGGAAGCTTTTCTTT

clone size: .
V gene: TRBV20-1
D gene: .
J gene: TRBJ2-7
CDR3 protein: CSARDRDAVWEQYF
CDR3 DNA: TGCAGTGCTAGAGACCGGGACGCGGTTTGGGAGCAGTACTTC

clone size: .
V gene: TRBV7-6
D gene: .
J gene: TRBJ2-3
CDR3 protein: CASSLAGSPYVRRTDTQYF
CDR3 DNA: TGTGCCAGCAGCTTAGCGGGGAGTCCCTACGTTCGTCGCACAGATACGCAGTATTTT

clone size: many
V gene: TRBV7-3
D gene: TRBD2
J gene: TRBJ2-1
CDR3 protein: CASSLSRLAPNEQFF
CDR3 DNA: TGTGCCAGCAGCTTAAGTAGACTAGCCCCCAATGAGCAGTTCTTC

clone size: .
V gene: TRBV11-3
D gene: .
J gene: TRBJ2-5
CDR3 protein: CASSLRLSNQETQYF
CDR3 DNA: TGTGCCAGCAGCTTACGCCTCAGTAACCAAGAGACCCAGTACTTC

clone size: .
V gene: TRBV9
D gene: TRBD1
J gene: TRBJ1-2
CDR3 protein: CASSVGQGMVGYTF
CDR3 DNA: TGTGCCAGCAGCGTAGGACAGGGGATGGTAGGCTACACCTTC

clone size: few
V gene: TRBV2
D gene: .
J gene: TRBJ1-2
CDR3 protein: CASKKGRYGYTF
CDR3 DNA: TGTGCCAGCAAGAAGGGTCGCTATGGCTACACCTTC

clone size: .
V gene: TRBV7-2
D gene: .
J gene: TRBJ2-5
CDR3 protein: CASSTGVWKTQYF
CDR3 DNA: TGTGCCAGCAGCACGGGGGTTTGGAAGACCCAGTACTTC

clone size: .
V gene: TRBV13
D gene: TRBD1
J gene: TRBJ1-1
CDR3 protein: CASSLDWGQGIDTEAFF
CDR3 DNA: TGTGCCAGCAGCTTAGATTGGGGACAGGGTATAGACACTGAAGCTTTCTTT

clone size: .
V gene: TRBV11-2
D gene: TRBD2
J gene: TRBJ2-2
CDR3 protein: CASSATSGRALGGTGELFF
CDR3 DNA: TGTGCCAGCAGCGCAACTAGCGGGAGGGCTCTCGGGGGCACCGGGGAGCTGTTTTTT

clone size: few
V gene: TRBV6-1
D gene: .
J gene: TRBJ2-7
CDR3 protein: CASRPTGRYYEQYF
CDR3 DNA: TGTGCCAGCAGGCCAACAGGGCGGTACTACGAGCAGTACTTC

clone size: .
V gene: TRBV20-1
D gene: TRBD2
J gene: TRBJ2-5
CDR3 protein: CSARKAGEVKETQYF
CDR3 DNA: TGCAGTGCAAGAAAAGCGGGAGAAGTGAAAGAGACCCAGTACTTC

clone size: many
V gene: TRBV12-3/TRBV12-4
D gene: .
J gene: TRBJ1-1
CDR3 protein: CASSLKGQGRFF
CDR3 DNA: TGTGCCAGCAGTTTAAAAGGGCAGGGGCGGTTCTTT

clone size: few
V gene: TRBV7-2
D gene: TRBD2
J gene: TRBJ2-7
CDR3 protein: CASSRWTSGGEQYF
CDR3 DNA: TGTGCCAGCAGCCGCTGGACTAGCGGGGGAGAGCAGTACTTC

clone size: few
V gene: TRBV3-1
D gene: .
J gene: TRBJ2-1
CDR3 protein: CASSQEGGPYNEQFF
CDR3 DNA: TGTGCCAGCAGCCAAGAGGGAGGTCCCTACAATGAGCAGTTCTTC

clone size: .
V gene: TRBV7-9
D gene: TRBD2
J gene: TRBJ2-7
CDR3 protein: CASSRRASGRVSSSYEQYF
CDR3 DNA: TGTGCCAGCAGCCGCCGTGCTAGCGGGCGCGTCTCCTCCTCCTACGAGCAGTACTTC

clone size: few
V gene: TRBV20-1
D gene: .
J gene: TRBJ1-2
CDR3 protein: CSPLQGAYGYTF
CDR3 DNA: TGCAGTCCCCTCCAGGGTGCCTATGGCTACACCTTC

clone size: .
V gene: TRBV6-2/TRBV6-3
D gene: TRBD2
J gene: TRBJ2-3
CDR3 protein: CASSSTARGSFTDTQYF
CDR3 DNA: TGTGCCAGCAGTTCTACCGCACGCGGGAGCTTCACAGATACGCAGTATTTT

clone size: .
V gene: TRBV5-4
D gene: .
J gene: TRBJ2-3
CDR3 protein: CASGFRGSTDTQYF
CDR3 DNA: TGTGCCAGCGGTTTTCGGGGAAGCACAGATACGCAGTATTTT

clone size: few
V gene: TRBV5-1
D gene: .
J gene: TRBJ2-1
CDR3 protein: CASSLEGPSYNEQFF
CDR3 DNA: TGCGCCAGCAGCTTGGAAGGCCCCTCCTACAATGAGCAGTTCTTC

clone size: few
V gene: TRBV7-3
D gene: TRBD1
J gene: TRBJ2-1
CDR3 protein: CASSLSPPTGASYNEQFF
CDR3 DNA: TGTGCCAGCAGCTTATCCCCCCCGACAGGGGCGTCCTACAATGAGCAGTTCTTC

clone size: .
V gene: TRBV12-3/TRBV12-4
D gene: TRBD1
J gene: TRBJ2-2
CDR3 protein: CASSPLTGGTNTGELFF
CDR3 DNA: TGTGCCAGCAGTCCCCTGACAGGGGGAACGAACACCGGGGAGCTGTTTTTT

clone size: once
V gene: TRBV4-1
D gene: TRBD1
J gene: TRBJ2-3
CDR3 protein: CASSGRDRDGAQIYTQYF
CDR3 DNA: TGCGCCAGCAGCGGCCGGGACAGGGACGGAGCCCAGATATATACGCAGTATTTT

clone size: many
V gene: TRBV20-1
D gene: .
J gene: TRBJ2-1
CDR3 protein: CSARGLGTNEQFF
CDR3 DNA: TGCAGTGCTAGGGGCCTTGGAACTAATGAGCAGTTCTTC

clone size: few
V gene: TRBV2
D gene: TRBD2
J gene: TRBJ2-2
CDR3 protein: CASSASGRGELFF
CDR3 DNA: TGTGCCAGCAGTGCTAGCGGTCGCGGGGAGCTGTTTTTT

clone size: few
V gene: TRBV12-3/TRBV12-4
D gene: .
J gene: TRBJ2-3
CDR3 protein: CASRQLHTDTQYF
CDR3 DNA: TGTGCCAGCCGACAGTTGCACACAGATACGCAGTATTTT

clone size: many
V gene: TRBV20-1
D gene: .
J gene: TRBJ1-5
CDR3 protein: CSASIGGGNQPQHF
CDR3 DNA: TGCAGTGCTAGCATAGGGGGAGGCAATCAGCCCCAGCATTTT

clone size: few
V gene: TRBV5-8
D gene: .
J gene: TRBJ2-7
CDR3 protein: CASSFGLSEQYF
CDR3 DNA: TGTGCCAGCAGCTTTGGCTTGAGCGAGCAGTACTTC

clone size: .
V gene: TRBV6-6
D gene: .
J gene: TRBJ2-1
CDR3 protein: CASSQTAGEQFF
CDR3 DNA: TGTGCCAGCAGTCAGACAGCGGGTGAGCAGTTCTTC

clone size: few
V gene: TRBV29-1
D gene: TRBD1
J gene: TRBJ1-2
CDR3 protein: CSDGQGLGYTF
CDR3 DNA: TGCAGCGATGGACAGGGCTTAGGCTACACCTTC

clone size: few
V gene: TRBV27
D gene: .
J gene: TRBJ2-1
CDR3 protein: CASSPGVAEQFF
CDR3 DNA: TGTGCCAGCAGTCCAGGGGTGGCTGAGCAGTTCTTC

clone size: many
V gene: TRBV9
D gene: .
J gene: TRBJ2-3
CDR3 protein: CASSPRGAQADTQYF
CDR3 DNA: TGTGCCAGCAGCCCCCGGGGGGCCCAAGCAGATACGCAGTATTTT

clone size: .
V gene: TRBV18
D gene: .
J gene: TRBJ2-5
CDR3 protein: CASSPRSMYQETQYF
CDR3 DNA: TGTGCCAGCTCACCCAGGTCGATGTACCAAGAGACCCAGTACTTC